What follows are 26 T cell receptor delta chains derived from one specimen sequenced in a study of gamma-delta T cells after stem cell transplantation. TCRdb applied CATT to the RT-PCR reads for clone calling. The sample has some 1,800 delta-chain clones; about 2.3% are singletons. The sequenced material came from gamma-delta T cells. These receptors all stem from a human donor. It is not recorded whose cells these are; they may come from a transplant donor.

This clone showed up just a few times. TCRdb's protein, taken from a much larger clone, differs from this DNA's translation at residue 4, likely owing to a read error; the protein displayed comes from the DNA. V gene TRDV2 combines with J gene TRDJ1, with TRDD3 as a possible D gene (6 bases). Germline V gene data show CDR1 as GEAIGNYY and CDR2 as EKD. The CDR3 sequence is 19 residues long. This CDR3 is CACGTVGIRDKRATDKLIF. CDR3 coding DNA: TGTGCCTGTGGCACCGTAGGGATAAGGGACAAACGGGCCACCGATAAACTCATCTTT.

This clone was observed a handful of times. TCRdb records a much larger clone's protein for this DNA, with a difference at residue 6 that likely arises from a read error; the protein given is the translation of the DNA. The V gene is TRDV2, the J gene TRDJ1; 9 bases fit TRDD3. CDR1 and CDR2 (germline): GEAIGNYY, EKD. After removal of 0 bases from V and 4 bases from J, the junction contained 8 bases not matched to a gene. The CDR3 is 16 residues long. The CDR3 DNA is TGTGCCTGTGACACCCCGGGGGATACAAGCAGCGATAAACTCATCTTT. It yields the protein CACDTPGDTSSDKLIF.

Worth noting for this clone: TCRdb's entry gives the protein of a much larger clone, which mismatches this DNA's translation at residue 10, likely from a read error; the protein reported here is translated from the DNA. The V gene is TRDV2, the J gene TRDJ1; unclear D gene. Per germline, CDR1 GEAIGNYY and CDR2 EKD. This CDR3 contains 15 residues. Trimming cost V 2 bases and J 4 bases, with 16 bases left between them. The CDR3 protein is CACDILGGPVDKLIF. CDR3 bases: TGTGCCTGTGACATATTAGGAGGTCCGGTCGATAAACTCATCTTT.

This clone has only a few counts. The TCRdb protein comes from a much larger clone and disagrees with this DNA's translation at residue 9, likely due to a read error; the protein given here is derived from the DNA. The chain employs TRDV2 and TRDJ1; no reliable D call. Germline lookup yields CDR1 GEAIGNYY and CDR2 EKD. This CDR3 has 15 residues. V was pared by 0 bases and J by 2 bases, with 12 bases between. The CDR3 region has the DNA TGTGCCTGTGACACCATTATCGAGCCGACCGATAAACTCATCTTT. It is translated as CACDTIIEPTDKLIF.

This clone was picked up many times. The chain is built from TRDV2 and TRDJ1; TRDD3 matches 12 bases. The CDR3 is 17 amino acids. V dropped 4 bases and J dropped 3; count of bases not matched to a gene: 11. Germline V gene sequence: CDR1 GEAIGNYY, CDR2 EKD. In nucleotides, the CDR3 is TGTGCCTGTGATAAACTGGGGGATACAGGAGCCTCCGATAAACTCATCTTT. Translated: CACDKLGDTGASDKLIF.

This clone has more than one count but fewer than ten. A far larger clone differs by one base, so this is likely a read error. The same CDR3 also results from other DNA sequences found in this sample. The chain links TRDV2 to TRDJ1, with unresolved D. With 3 bases removed from V and 0 bases from J, the gap between germline ends came to 16 bases. Germline V gene lookup returns CDR1 GEAIGNYY and CDR2 EKD. The length of the CDR3 is 16 residues. The CDR3 nucleotides read TGTGCCTGTGACCTACTAGGTACAAGTTACACCGATAAACTCATCTTT. Its translation: CACDLLGTSYTDKLIF.

This clone showed up just a few times. The V gene is TRDV2, the J gene TRDJ1; TRDD3 agrees at 13 bases. CDR1 and CDR2 from the germline V gene are GEAIGNYY and EKD. This CDR3 is 16 amino acids long. Losses at the gene ends were 3 bases for V and 3 bases for J; bases not matched to a gene: 6. CDR3 nucleotide sequence: TGTGCCTGTGACGCCCTACTGGGGGATACGCCCGATAAACTCATCTTT. Translating gives CACDALLGDTPDKLIF.

About this clone itself: With a far larger clone one base away, a read error is the likely cause. Distinct nucleotide sequences in the sample also encode this CDR3. The chain joins TRDV2 to TRDJ1; 9 nucleotides match TRDD3. Germline V gene sequence: CDR1 GEAIGNYY, CDR2 EKD. The length of the CDR3 is 15 residues. After removal of 1 base from V and 3 bases from J, the junction contained 5 bases not matched to a gene. In DNA form, the CDR3 reads TGTGCCTGTGACACTATAGGGGATACGCCCGATAAACTCATCTTT. This sequence encodes CACDTIGDTPDKLIF.

For this clone: The TCRdb protein, from a much larger clone, departs from this DNA's translation at residue 8, likely by read error; the protein shown derives from the DNA. Other DNA sequences from this sample encode an identical CDR3 as well. This sequence joins TRDV2 and TRDJ1; D may match TRDD2 or TRDD3 (5 bases each). Germline-derived CDR1 and CDR2 are GEAIGNYY and EKD. The CDR3 is made up of 17 amino acids. With 3 bases removed from V and 0 bases from J, the gap between germline ends came to 19 bases. The CDR3 region has the DNA TGTGCCTGTGACGCCCTACTGAGGGATTCGTACACCGATAAACTCATCTTT. Translating gives CACDALLRDSYTDKLIF.

On this clone itself: The TCRdb protein comes from a much larger clone and disagrees with this DNA's translation at residue 13, likely due to a read error; the protein given here is derived from the DNA. The chain recombines TRDV2 with TRDJ1; 7 nucleotides line up with TRDD3. Trimming removed 0 bases from V and 3 bases from J; junction bases left unmatched: 18. Germline CDR1 is GEAIGNYY and CDR2 is EKD. CDR3 size: 19 residues. As DNA, the CDR3 is TGTGCCTGTGACACCCTTACTATGCGTGAGGGGGATCCTTCCGATAAACTCATCTTT. Encoded protein: CACDTLTMREGDPSDKLIF.

To note about this clone: This is likely an artifact of a read error, given a far larger clone one base away. The chain uses TRDV2 and TRDJ1; 12 bases line up with TRDD3. This CDR3 region has 22 residues. The V gene end was trimmed by 3 bases and the J gene end by 3 bases; junction bases not matched to a gene: 25. Germline CDR1 reads GEAIGNYY; CDR2 reads EKD. The CDR3: CACDLISSALLGDTRGADKLIF. The CDR3, as DNA: TGTGCCTGTGACCTAATTTCTTCCGCTCTACTGGGGGATACAAGGGGCGCCGATAAACTCATCTTT.

This clone is medium-sized by share. This probably arose from a read error, given a far larger clone one base away. Other nucleotide sequences in the sample specify the same CDR3. V usage is TRDV2 and J usage is TRDJ3; 11 bases map to TRDD3. Germline V gene sequence: CDR1 GEAIGNYY, CDR2 EKD. J was trimmed by 0 bases and V by 0 bases; bases with no gene match: 6. CDR3 length equals 20 residues. CDR3 in DNA: TGTGCCTGTGACACCGTCCTGGGGGATACAAGCTCCTGGGACACCCGACAGATGTTTTTC. Amino acids: CACDTVLGDTSSWDTRQMFF.

Concerning this clone: TCRdb's protein for this DNA is that of a much larger clone and differs from the translation at residue 4, likely a read error; the protein shown is the DNA translation. V gene TRDV2 combines with J gene TRDJ1, with 10 positions matching TRDD3. V shed 5 bases and J 0 bases; nucleotides not matched to a gene: 11. The CDR3 is made up of 17 amino acids. CDR1 is GEAIGNYY, CDR2 EKD, per germline. The CDR3 sequence: CACGALLGDSYTDKLIF. The DNA for the CDR3 is TGTGCCTGTGGCGCCCTACTGGGGGATTCGTACACCGATAAACTCATCTTT.

This clone is deemed medium-sized. It differs at one base from a far larger clone, so likely a read error. Within the sample, other DNA sequences also encode this same CDR3. This chain uses TRDV2 with TRDJ1; 11 bases map to TRDD3. The CDR3 consists of 17 residues. Germline CDR1 and CDR2: GEAIGNYY and EKD. This CDR3 is CACDTLGDTGASDKLIF. CDR3 nucleotide sequence: TGTGCCTGCGACACTCTGGGGGATACAGGAGCCTCCGATAAACTCATCTTT.

About this clone: It differs at one base from a far larger clone, so likely a read error. Other DNA sequences from this sample encode an identical CDR3 as well. This chain uses TRDV2 with TRDJ1; TRDD3 aligns across 9 bases. The germline CDR1 and CDR2 sequences are GEAIGNYY and EKD. This CDR3 is built from 25 residues. J lost 0 bases, V lost 1 base, and 32 bases had no gene match. The CDR3 sequence is CACDTLVSGGSSPSQEANYTDKLIF. The CDR3 nucleotides are TGTGCCTGTGACACTCTGGTATCTGGGGGATCATCTCCCAGTCAGGAGGCTAATTACACCGATAAACTCATCTTT.

By share, this clone ranks as large. The chain uses TRDV2 and TRDJ1; 8 bases are a match to TRDD3. This CDR3 is built from 18 residues. V lost 1 base, J lost 0 bases, and 12 bases stayed unmatched. Germline assignment: CDR1 GEAIGNYY and CDR2 EKD. CDR3: CACDTVSGDILYTDKLIF. The CDR3 coding sequence is TGTGCCTGTGACACTGTTTCGGGGGATATCCTGTACACCGATAAACTCATCTTT.

This clone is termed medium-sized (0.01 to 0.1%). A far larger clone is just one base off, so this is likely a read error. V is TRDV2 and J is TRDJ1; 11 positions match TRDD3. CDR3 length: 15 amino acids. Germline V lookup: CDR1 GEAIGNYY, CDR2 EKD. J lost 10 bases, V lost 4 bases, and 13 bases had no gene match. This chain's CDR3 is CACELLGDTEATLIF. The DNA of the CDR3 is TGTGCCTGTGAACTTTTGGGGGATACGGAGGCTACACTCATCTTT.

This clone occurred a few times. A far larger clone is only one base removed, so a read error is likely. The chain has TRDV2 and TRDJ3, with 9 positions matching TRDD3. The germline CDR1 and CDR2 sequences are GEAIGNYY and EKD. The CDR3 has 23 amino acids. Losses at the gene ends were 3 bases for V and 0 bases for J; bases not matched to a gene: 20. This chain's CDR3 is CACDPPPTASGGLPSWDTRQMFF. CDR3 DNA sequence: TGTGCCTGTGACCCCCCTCCTACGGCCTCTGGGGGATTACCCTCCTGGGACACCCGACAGATGTTTTTC.

In its sample, this clone was seen a few times. This sequence joins TRDV2 and TRDJ1, with 12 bases that match TRDD3. Germline trimming cut 3 bases from V and 3 bases from J; bases unmatched to any gene: 13. This CDR3 spans 18 amino acids. Germline V gene sequence: CDR1 GEAIGNYY, CDR2 EKD. CDR3 protein: CACDPVLGDTGASDKLIF. The CDR3 region has the DNA TGTGCCTGTGACCCCGTACTGGGGGATACAGGAGCCTCCGATAAACTCATCTTT.

A remark on this clone: TCRdb's entry gives the protein of a much larger clone, which mismatches this DNA's translation at residue 3, likely from a read error; the protein reported here is translated from the DNA. This sequence joins TRDV2 and TRDJ1, with TRDD3 matching 13 bases. CDR3 size: 14 residues. From germline, CDR1 is GEAIGNYY and CDR2 EKD. The CDR3 coding sequence is TGTGCCCGTGACAAACTGGGGGATACGGTAGAGCTCATCTTT. The encoded protein is CARDKLGDTVELIF.

The genes are TRDV2 and TRDJ3, with TRDD3 matching over 10 bases. V shed 3 bases, J shed 2 bases, and the junction held 15 bases outside the gene matches. The CDR3 sequence is 21 residues long. Germline lookup yields CDR1 GEAIGNYY and CDR2 EKD. The CDR3 nucleotides read TGTGCCTGTGACTCCGTAGAGGGGGATACGCGACCCACCTGGGACACCCGACAGATGTTTTTC. Its translation: CACDSVEGDTRPTWDTRQMFF.

This clone was detected only a few times. A far larger clone is one nucleotide away, so this likely arose from a read error. The same CDR3 also results from other DNA sequences found in this sample. The chain employs TRDV2 and TRDJ1; 9 nucleotides align to TRDD3. This CDR3 region has 14 residues. From germline, CDR1 is GEAIGNYY and CDR2 EKD. CDR3 DNA sequence: TGTGCCTGTGTGCCACTGGGGGACACCGACAAACTCATCTTT. This gives the protein CACVPLGDTDKLIF.

As concerns this clone: A read error likely explains this, since a far larger clone differs by one base. Other nucleotide sequences in the sample specify the same CDR3. J is TRDJ1 and V is TRDV2; the match to TRDD3 covers 9 bases. The trim removed 0 bases at V and 2 bases at J, leaving 15 bases unmatched. The CDR3 is 19 amino acids. Germline V lookup: CDR1 GEAIGNYY, CDR2 EKD. Written as DNA, the CDR3 is TGTGCCTGTGACACCGTCGGTCTGGGGGATGCACTTGGTACCGATAAACTCATCTTT. This translates into CACDTVGLGDALGTDKLIF.

With regard to this clone: A read error is the likely source, as a far larger clone sits one nucleotide away. This sample also contains other DNA sequences that code for the same CDR3. The V call is TRDV2, the J call TRDJ1, with TRDD3 matching 7 bases. Germline trimming cut 4 bases from V and 0 bases from J; bases unmatched to any gene: 16. The CDR3 loop spans 18 amino acids. CDR1 is GEAIGNYY, CDR2 EKD, per germline. The chain's CDR3 is CACEPLGGIPSYTDKLIF. The CDR3 region has the DNA TGTGCCTGTGAGCCGCTTGGGGGAATACCCTCGTACACCGATAAACTCATCTTT.

Remarks on this clone: Given a far larger clone just one base away, this is likely a sequencing read error. The sample holds other DNA sequences that translate to the same CDR3. The gene calls are TRDV2 and TRDJ1; 11 positions match TRDD3. CDR1 is GEAIGNYY and CDR2 is EKD in the germline V gene. CDR3 length: 16 amino acids. CDR3 nucleotides: TGTGCCTGTGACACTTTACTGGGGGATAACACCGATAAACTCATTTTT. The encoded protein is CACDTLLGDNTDKLIF.

In the case of this clone: Translating this DNA gives a protein that differs at residue 18 from the TCRdb one, which belongs to a much larger clone; a read error is likely, and the protein shown is this translation. The rearrangement joins TRDV2 to TRDJ3; 9 positions match TRDD3. Germline CDR1 reads GEAIGNYY; CDR2 reads EKD. This CDR3 is 23 amino acids long. The CDR3 region is CACDSPPTASGGLPSWDARQMFF. The CDR3 DNA is TGTGCCTGTGACTCCCCTCCTACGGCCTCTGGGGGATTACCCTCCTGGGACGCCCGACAGATGTTTTTC.